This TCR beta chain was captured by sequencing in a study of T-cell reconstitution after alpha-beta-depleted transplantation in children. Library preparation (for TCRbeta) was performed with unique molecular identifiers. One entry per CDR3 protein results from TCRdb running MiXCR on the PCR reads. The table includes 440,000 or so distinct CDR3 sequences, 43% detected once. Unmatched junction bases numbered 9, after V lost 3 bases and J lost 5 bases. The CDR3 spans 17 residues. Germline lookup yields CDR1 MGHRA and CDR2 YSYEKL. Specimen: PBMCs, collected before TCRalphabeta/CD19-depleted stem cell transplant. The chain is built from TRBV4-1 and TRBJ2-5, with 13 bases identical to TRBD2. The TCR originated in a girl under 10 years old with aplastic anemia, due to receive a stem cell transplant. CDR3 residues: CASSQGQGLAGIETQYF. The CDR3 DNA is TGCGCCAGCAGCCAGGGTCAGGGACTAGCGGGAATTGAGACCCAGTACTTC.